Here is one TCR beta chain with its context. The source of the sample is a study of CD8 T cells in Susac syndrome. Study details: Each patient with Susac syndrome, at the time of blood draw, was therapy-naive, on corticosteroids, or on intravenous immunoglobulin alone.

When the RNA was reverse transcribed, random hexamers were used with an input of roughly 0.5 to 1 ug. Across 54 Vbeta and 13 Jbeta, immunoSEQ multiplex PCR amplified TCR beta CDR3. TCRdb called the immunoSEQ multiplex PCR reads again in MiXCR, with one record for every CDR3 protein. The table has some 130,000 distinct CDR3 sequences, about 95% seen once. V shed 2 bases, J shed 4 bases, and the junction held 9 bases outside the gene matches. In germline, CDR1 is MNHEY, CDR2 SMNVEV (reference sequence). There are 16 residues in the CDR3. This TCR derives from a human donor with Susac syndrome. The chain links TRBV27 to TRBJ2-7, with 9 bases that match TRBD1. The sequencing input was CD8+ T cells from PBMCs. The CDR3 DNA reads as TGTGCCAGCAGTTTAGGTGGGACAGGGAGTTTTTACGAGCAGTACTTC. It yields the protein CASSLGGTGSFYEQYF.